This TCR beta chain was identified during a study of control samples from healthy donors and cancer patients. The germline gives CDR1 MDHEN, CDR2 SYDVKM. CDR3 length: 16 amino acids. The ends lost 6 bases at V and 1 base at J; junction bases unmatched: 9. Sequencing was performed with immunoSEQ multiplex PCR; in TCRdb, only in-frame clones are kept and a portion is missing. Among roughly 130,000 clones listed, around 96% were seen once. The chain carries TRBV28 and TRBJ2-7; 10 positions agree with TRBD1. The clonotype originates from a young man in good health. The sample comprised blood. The CDR3 region is CASRSRWGQGSYEQYF. Here the CDR3 DNA reads TGTGCCAGCAGATCTCGTTGGGGACAGGGGTCCTACGAGCAGTACTTC.